A single sample is the source of the 6 T cell receptor beta chains below, sequenced in a study of early T cells in non-severe SARS-CoV-2 infection. TCRdb processed the 5' RACE reads anew with MiXCR; each CDR3 protein has one entry. Among nearly 60,000 distinct CDR3 sequences listed, roughly 13% were seen once. Sequences were obtained from whole blood. The receptor set was obtained from an adult who was a healthcare worker with PCR-confirmed SARS-CoV-2 infection or an uninfected control (not recorded which).

The gene calls are TRBV6-5 and TRBJ2-3, with TRBD2 identical over 12 bases. CDR3 length equals 15 residues. CDR1 is MNHEY and CDR2 is SVGAGI in the germline V gene. V was clipped by 6 bases and J by 5 bases; unmatched bases: 6. Written as DNA, the CDR3 is TGTGCCAGCAGCCTAGCGGGAGGGTCAGGAGATACGCAGTATTTT. Translating gives CASSLAGGSGDTQYF.

The rearrangement uses TRBV12-3 or TRBV12-4 and TRBJ2-4; 7 bases are shared with TRBD1. V lost 4 bases and J lost 2; bases outside the gene matches: 11. CDR3 length equals 17 residues. This CDR3 is CASSSMGQRLSKNIQYF. The CDR3 DNA follows: TGTGCCAGCAGTTCGATGGGACAGAGATTGTCCAAAAACATTCAGTACTTC.

The rearrangement uses TRBV27 and TRBJ2-7; D gene unclear. Germline CDR1 is MNHEY and CDR2 is SMNVEV (reference sequence). The CDR3 consists of 14 residues. Trimming cost V 2 bases and J 0 bases, with 8 bases left between them. This chain's CDR3 is CASSLGRLSYEQYF. The CDR3 DNA sequence: TGTGCCAGCAGTTTAGGACGGCTCTCCTACGAGCAGTACTTC.

This chain uses TRBV29-1 with TRBJ2-3; D is possibly TRBD1 (5 bases). V was cut by 7 bases and J by 5 bases, with 10 bases left in between. The CDR3 runs to 11 residues. Germline V gene data show CDR1 as SQVTM and CDR2 as ANQGSEA. The CDR3 loop reads CSGSGLDTQYF. The CDR3 DNA follows: TGCAGCGGTTCAGGGTTAGATACGCAGTATTTT.

Many counts were recorded for this clonotype. This chain joins TRBV6-4 and TRBJ1-1, with D uncertain. This CDR3 has 17 residues. Trimming took off 6 bases at V and 4 bases at J, with 24 bases between the two ends. Germline CDR1 is MRHNA and CDR2 is SNTAGT. The CDR3 coding sequence is TGTGCCAGCAGCGAGAGAAGTCCTCGATCCCCCGGCACTGAAGCTTTCTTT. It is translated as CASSERSPRSPGTEAFF.

This clonotype was seen only a few times. The chain links TRBV7-9 to TRBJ2-7, with D perhaps TRBD1 (6 bases). Germline CDR1 is SEHNR and CDR2 is FQNEAQ (reference sequence). The ends were cut back, 5 bases at V and 0 bases at J, with 14 bases in the middle. The CDR3 contains 15 residues. Here the CDR3 DNA reads TGTGCCAGCAGCCCGCGCCGACAGGCCTCCTACGAGCAGTACTTC. This codes for CASSPRRQASYEQYF.